This entry features one TCR beta chain sequence. This likely comes from a read error, as the CDR3 has no conserved phenylalanine or tryptophan at its end. The limits of the CDR3 on the DNA are not certain, so only TCRdb's listed CDR3 is given. TCR beta cDNA was reverse-transcribed from roughly 520 ng of total RNA. The reaction used a constant-region primer and ProtoScript II reverse transcriptase. Libraries of TCR beta came from three nested multiplex PCR rounds with slightly modified ARM-PCR. Primers for the first two PCR rounds were TRBV1-TRBV30 forward primers and a C-beta reverse primer (around 11 cycles per round). MiXCR, run by TCRdb on the multiplex PCR reads, gives a single entry per CDR3 protein. The sample has more than 100,000 distinct CDR3 sequences, under 70% seen once. This specimen belongs to a study of tumor-infiltrating lymphocytes in primary liver carcinoma. Overall study: The patient group consisted of men and women aged 30 to 69 years. Every sample contained roughly 3.65 to 8 million productive TCRbeta reads, and these numbers were similar from one tissue type to another.

The germline CDR1 and CDR2 sequences are MNHEY and SVGAGI. The CDR3 extends over 13 residues, inclusive of both ends. The roughly 20-31 mg bulk tissue piece was not sorted before simultaneous RNA and DNA extraction. Every patient in the cohort had a primary liver carcinoma. That carcinoma was treated by surgical resection. The J gene is TRBJ2-3, the V gene TRBV6-5. Sequencing was carried out using tumor-adjacent normal liver tissue. The sequence was obtained from a woman aged 55-69 years with primary liver carcinoma and hepatitis B virus infection. The CDR3 reads CASSYPNSRLQYY.